Each of the 27 T cell receptor beta chains below was sequenced from the same sample in a study of T cells after yellow fever vaccination. TCRdb re-derived calls from the 5' RACE reads in MiXCR, one entry per CDR3 protein. Of under 600,000 distinct CDR3 sequences listed, just over 20% were seen once; the top ten hold 16%. Here the sequenced sample was PBMCs, taken approximately 22 days after the first yellow fever vaccination. These receptors came from a man aged 18 to 29 who received the YFV17D yellow fever vaccine.

The CDR3 reads CASTRSFLDFSSYNEQFF. The CDR3 DNA reads TGTGCCAGCACCCGGAGCTTTCTAGACTTTAGCTCCTACAATGAGCAGTTCTTC. The chain carries TRBV4-2 and TRBJ2-1; D call uncertain. The germline gives CDR1 LGHNA, CDR2 YNFKEQ. V was shortened by 7 bases and J by 0 bases, with 22 bases between the two germline ends. CDR3 size: 18 residues.

In its sample, this clonotype was seen many times. The chain employs TRBV7-9 and TRBJ2-5, with 8 bases matching TRBD1. The V segment lost 5 bases and the J segment 1 base; nucleotides outside the gene matches: 3. Germline V gene sequence: CDR1 SEHNR, CDR2 FQNEAQ (reference sequence). This CDR3 region has 14 residues. The CDR3, as DNA: TGTGCCAGCAGCCCGGGACAGGCCCAAGAGACCCAGTACTTC. This encodes CASSPGQAQETQYF. Looking up the rest from reference TRBV7-9 and TRBJ2-5 gives the full variable domain: DTGVSQNPRHKITKRGQNVTFRCDPISEHNRLYWYRQTLGQGPEFLTYFQNEAQLEKSRLLSDRFSAERPKGSFSTLEIQRTEQGDSAMYLCASSPGQAQETQYFGPGTRLLVL.

In DNA form, the CDR3 reads TGTGCCAGCAGCTTCGTACAGGGTAGGACAGATACGCAGTATTTT. It specifies CASSFVQGRTDTQYF. V gene TRBV5-5 combines with J gene TRBJ2-3, with a possible D match to TRBD1 (6 bases). V shed 2 bases and J shed 3 bases, with 13 bases lying between them. The CDR3 covers 15 residues. Germline CDR1 and CDR2: SGHKS and YYEKEE (reference sequence).

The table lists this clonotype with a few counts. The chain employs TRBV4-3 and TRBJ1-3; D not resolved. The CDR3 length is 16 residues. V was pared by 0 bases and J by 0 bases, with 9 bases between. CDR1 is LGHNA and CDR2 is YSLEER in the germline V gene. CDR3 residues: CASSQENRVSGNTIYF. CDR3 bases: TGCGCCAGCAGCCAAGAAAACCGGGTCTCTGGAAACACCATATATTTT.

The chain joins TRBV20-1 to TRBJ1-3; D unresolved. The V end lost 3 bases, the J end lost 3 bases, and 12 bases lay between the germline ends. The germline gives CDR1 DFQATT, CDR2 SNEGSKA (reference sequence). The CDR3 is 14 residues long. The CDR3 reads CSARSQEGGNTIYF. The CDR3 DNA reads TGCAGTGCTAGGTCGCAGGAAGGTGGAAACACCATATATTTT.

This sequence joins TRBV5-6 and TRBJ1-5; tentatively, D is TRBD1 (5 bases). CDR3 size: 12 residues. The germline CDR1 and CDR2 sequences are SGHDT and YYEEEE. Trimming pared 7 bases from V and 9 bases from J, leaving 14 bases between. CDR3: CASGDRFRPQHF. The CDR3 DNA follows: TGTGCCAGCGGCGACAGATTTAGGCCCCAGCATTTT.

This clonotype was detected a few times. V gene TRBV7-3 combines with J gene TRBJ2-2; D gene uncertain. V lost 2 bases and J lost 7, with 8 bases in between. This CDR3 is built from 13 residues. Looked up from germline, CDR1 is SGHTA and CDR2 is FQGTGA. CDR3 amino acids: CASSLGLGGELFF. CDR3 DNA sequence: TGTGCCAGCAGCTTAGGTCTGGGCGGGGAGCTGTTTTTT.

This clonotype was picked up one time. This clone may be a read error of a much larger clone one base away. The genes are TRBV7-3 and TRBJ1-1, with 8 bases matching TRBD1. CDR1 SGHTA and CDR2 FQGTGA come from the germline V gene. The V and J ends lost 0 bases and 2 bases, in that order; junction bases with no gene match: 14. This CDR3 has 19 amino acids. CDR3 residues: CASSLTQRDRKFANTEAFF. CDR3 DNA: TGTGCCAGCAGCTTAACTCAACGGGACAGGAAATTCGCTAACACTGAAGCTTTCTTT.

This chain links TRBV7-6 with TRBJ2-3; D is perhaps TRBD2 (5 bases). CDR1 and CDR2 (germline): SGHVS, FNYEAQ. Trimming left V 3 bases short and J 0 bases short, with 16 bases between. CDR3 length equals 17 residues. The CDR3 here is CASSFFYSGYSTDTQYF. The CDR3, as DNA: TGTGCCAGCAGCTTCTTTTATTCGGGGTATAGCACAGATACGCAGTATTTT. Complete variable domain (other parts from reference TRBV7-6 and TRBJ2-3): GAGVSQSPRYKVTKRGQDVALRCDPISGHVSLYWYRQALGQGPEFLTYFNYEAQQDKSGLPNDRFSAERPEGSISTLTIQRTEQRDSAMYRCASSFFYSGYSTDTQYFGPGTRLTVL.

This clonotype was counted a few times. This chain links TRBV5-1 with TRBJ1-2; 12 nucleotides line up with TRBD1. V dropped 3 bases and J dropped 5; count of bases not matched to a gene: 2. The CDR3 contains 14 residues. Germline CDR1 is SGHRS and CDR2 is YFSETQ. CDR3 in DNA: TGCGCCAGCAGCTGGGGACAGGGGGCGTATGGCTACACCTTC. Amino acids: CASSWGQGAYGYTF.

The chain carries TRBV4-1 and TRBJ1-3, with D unclear. Trimming pared 6 bases from V and 0 bases from J, leaving 12 bases between. CDR1 is MGHRA, CDR2 YSYEKL, per germline. The CDR3 consists of 15 residues. The CDR3 reads CASSPDTLSGNTIYF. In DNA, the CDR3 is TGCGCCAGCAGTCCCGACACTCTCTCTGGAAACACCATATATTTT.

This clonotype appeared a few times. This chain joins TRBV5-1 and TRBJ2-1; 10 nucleotides align to TRBD1. The CDR3 is 14 residues long. Germline CDR1 SGHRS, CDR2 YFSETQ. The V and J ends lost 4 bases and 9 bases, in that order; junction bases with no gene match: 7. CDR3 residues: CASSGRQGASEQFF. DNA of the CDR3: TGCGCCAGCAGCGGACGACAGGGGGCGAGTGAGCAGTTCTTC.

This clonotype has more than one count but fewer than ten. V and J are TRBV6-6 and TRBJ1-2; D is unresolved. The CDR3 length is 12 residues. Germline lookup yields CDR1 MNHNY and CDR2 SVGAGI (reference sequence). The germline V and J ends were trimmed by 6 bases and 10 bases, with 15 bases remaining between them. The CDR3 bases are TGTGCCAGCAGCCCAGGACGGGCGGTCTACACCTTC. This sequence encodes CASSPGRAVYTF.

J is TRBJ2-3 and V is TRBV7-6; TRBD1 might be the D (6 bases). Trimming left V 5 bases short and J 0 bases short, with 15 bases between. The CDR3 is 16 amino acids. Germline V gene lookup returns CDR1 SGHVS and CDR2 FNYEAQ. The CDR3 protein is CASSHPLGASTDTQYF. CDR3 DNA sequence: TGTGCCAGCAGCCACCCGCTGGGGGCTAGCACAGATACGCAGTATTTT. Full variable domain (remainder filled in from reference TRBV7-6 and TRBJ2-3): GAGVSQSPRYKVTKRGQDVALRCDPISGHVSLYWYRQALGQGPEFLTYFNYEAQQDKSGLPNDRFSAERPEGSISTLTIQRTEQRDSAMYRCASSHPLGASTDTQYFGPGTRLTVL.

Only a few counts were recorded for this clonotype. This chain joins TRBV9 and TRBJ1-6; TRBD1 might be the D (5 bases). The CDR3 consists of 14 residues. V was cut by 0 bases and J by 5 bases, with 6 bases left in between. Germline lookup yields CDR1 SGDLS and CDR2 YYNGEE. CDR3 region: CASSVARDNSPLHF. CDR3 DNA sequence: TGTGCCAGCAGCGTAGCCAGGGATAATTCACCCCTCCACTTT.

The rearrangement joins TRBV11-2 to TRBJ1-5, with D hard to call. Trimming shortened V by 1 base and J by 0 bases, and 7 bases separated the two germline ends. Germline CDR1 is SGHAT and CDR2 is FQNNGV. This CDR3 region has 15 residues. CDR3 coding DNA: TGTGCCAGCAGCTTAGGACACCCTAGCAATCAGCCCCAGCATTTT. It encodes CASSLGHPSNQPQHF.

The chain links TRBV20-1 to TRBJ1-5; 9 bases match TRBD1. The length of the CDR3 is 15 residues. Germline CDR1 is DFQATT and CDR2 is SNEGSKA (reference sequence). With 6 bases clipped from V and 2 bases from J, the junction kept 8 bases outside the gene matches. CDR3 region: CSAGDRVKGNQPQHF. In nucleotides, the CDR3 is TGCAGTGCCGGGGACAGGGTGAAAGGCAATCAGCCCCAGCATTTT.

The sample holds many counts of this clonotype. The chain joins TRBV7-2 to TRBJ2-7; TRBD2 matches 13 bases. The CDR3 consists of 15 residues. Per the germline V gene, CDR1 is SGHTA and CDR2 is FQGNSA. The ends lost 1 base at V and 6 bases at J; junction bases unmatched: 3. CDR3 bases: TGTGCCAGCAGCTTAGGAGGGACTAGCGGGGTCGAGCAGTACTTC. Translating it yields CASSLGGTSGVEQYF.

This chain uses TRBV4-2 with TRBJ1-1; no definite D call. V was cut by 0 bases and J by 1 base, with 18 bases left in between. The CDR3 extends over 18 amino acids. Germline CDR1 is LGHNA and CDR2 is YNFKEQ. Written as DNA, the CDR3 is TGTGCCAGCAGCCAAGATCAGATGTACGGCATTGGGAACACTGAAGCTTTCTTT. It codes for CASSQDQMYGIGNTEAFF.

This clonotype was observed a few times. This sequence joins TRBV29-1 and TRBJ1-1; 9 nucleotides agree with TRBD1. After removal of 6 bases from V and 6 bases from J, the junction contained 8 bases not matched to a gene. CDR1 and CDR2 (germline): SQVTM, ANQGSEA. This CDR3 has 13 amino acids. In DNA form, the CDR3 reads TGCAGCGTCCGGACAGGGGTGGCAGCTGAAGCTTTCTTT. Amino acids: CSVRTGVAAEAFF. Looking up the rest from reference TRBV29-1 and TRBJ1-1 gives the full variable domain: SAVISQKPSRDICQRGTSLTIQCQVDSQVTMMFWYRQQPGQSLTLIATANQGSEATYESGFVIDKFPISRPNLTFSTLTVSNMSPEDSSIYLCSVRTGVAAEAFFGQGTRLTVV.

The chain joins TRBV29-1 to TRBJ2-1; 9 bases are shared with TRBD1. V trimming: 3 bases; J trimming: 4 bases; junction bases outside the gene matches: 1. Germline CDR1 is SQVTM and CDR2 is ANQGSEA. The CDR3 loop spans 13 amino acids. The CDR3 protein is CSVDGTGYNEQFF. The CDR3 bases are TGCAGCGTTGACGGGACAGGGTACAATGAGCAGTTCTTC.

This clonotype has a handful of counts. CDR3 residues: CASSTKERYGYTF. Here the CDR3 DNA reads TGCGCCAGCAGTACCAAGGAGCGCTATGGCTACACCTTC. This chain joins TRBV10-2 and TRBJ1-2; D not certain. The CDR3 is 13 amino acids. The ends were cut back, 5 bases at V and 4 bases at J, with 11 bases in the middle. Germline-derived CDR1 and CDR2 are WSHSY and SAAADI.

The chain links TRBV20-1 to TRBJ2-7, with D possibly called TRBD1 or TRBD2 (5 bases each). CDR1 and CDR2 from the germline V gene are DFQATT and SNEGSKA (reference sequence). The CDR3 has 14 residues. Trimming stripped 4 bases from V and 6 bases from J, with 19 bases between. The CDR3 nucleotides read TGCAGTGCTACCAGGACAAGACTAATCTCCGAGCAGTACTTC. It encodes CSATRTRLISEQYF.

The rearrangement uses TRBV7-2 and TRBJ2-1, with 7 bases matching TRBD2. The CDR3 extends over 13 amino acids. The germline V gene has CDR1 SGHTA and CDR2 FQGNSA. V lost 2 bases and J lost 10; bases outside the gene matches: 5. CDR3 protein: CASSLFQRGEQFF. CDR3 nucleotides: TGTGCCAGCAGCTTATTTCAGCGGGGCGAGCAGTTCTTC.

Many counts were recorded for this clonotype. The chain is built from TRBV15 and TRBJ2-2; D gene uncertain. V was cut by 4 bases and J by 5 bases, with 5 bases left in between. This CDR3 is built from 12 residues. CDR1 and CDR2 from the germline V gene are LNHNV and YYDKDF (reference sequence). The chain's CDR3 is CATSTGTGELFF. In DNA, the CDR3 is TGTGCCACCAGCACTGGGACCGGGGAGCTGTTTTTT.

V usage is TRBV24-1 and J usage is TRBJ2-3, with TRBD1 matching 7 bases. Germline assignment: CDR1 KGHDR and CDR2 SFDVKD. The J segment lost 4 bases and the V segment lost 3 bases, leaving 3 bases of the junction unmatched. This CDR3 is built from 14 residues. CDR3 nucleotides: TGTGCCACCAGTGATGAAACAGGGGCAGATACGCAGTATTTT. This sequence encodes CATSDETGADTQYF.

The sample holds a few counts of this clonotype. The chain couples TRBV4-1 to TRBJ1-6, with TRBD1 matching 7 bases. Per germline, CDR1 MGHRA and CDR2 YSYEKL. Trimming at V came to 2 bases and at J to 6 bases, leaving 4 bases not matched to a gene. This CDR3 comprises 15 residues. CDR3 protein: CASSQQTGLNSPLHF. CDR3 sequence (DNA): TGCGCCAGCAGCCAACAGACAGGGCTTAATTCACCCCTCCACTTT.